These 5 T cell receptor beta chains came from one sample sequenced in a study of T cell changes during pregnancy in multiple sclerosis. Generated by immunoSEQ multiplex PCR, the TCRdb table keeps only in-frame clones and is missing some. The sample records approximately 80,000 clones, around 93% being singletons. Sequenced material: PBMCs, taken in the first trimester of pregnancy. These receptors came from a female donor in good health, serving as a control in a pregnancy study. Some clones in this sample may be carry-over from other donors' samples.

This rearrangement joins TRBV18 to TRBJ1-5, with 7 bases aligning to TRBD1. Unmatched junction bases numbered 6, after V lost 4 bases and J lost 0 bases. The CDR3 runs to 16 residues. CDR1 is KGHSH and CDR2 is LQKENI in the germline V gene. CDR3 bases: TGTGCCAGCTCACTTGGACAGGCAGATAGCAATCAGCCCCAGCATTTT. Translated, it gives CASSLGQADSNQPQHF. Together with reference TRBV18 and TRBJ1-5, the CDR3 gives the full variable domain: NAGVMQNPRHLVRRRGQEARLRCSPMKGHSHVYWYRQLPEEGLKFMVYLQKENIIDESGMPKERFSAEFPKEGPSILRIQQVVRGDSAAYFCASSLGQADSNQPQHFGDGTRLSIL.

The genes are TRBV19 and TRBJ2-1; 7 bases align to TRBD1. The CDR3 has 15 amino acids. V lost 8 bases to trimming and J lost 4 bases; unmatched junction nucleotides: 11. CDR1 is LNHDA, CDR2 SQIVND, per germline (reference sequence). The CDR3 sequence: CASVQQGTSYNEQFF. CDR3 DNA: TGTGCCAGTGTCCAACAGGGGACCTCTTACAATGAGCAGTTCTTC.

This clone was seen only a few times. CDR3 region: CASSSGGADTQYF. CDR3 nucleotide sequence: TGTGCCAGCAGTAGCGGGGGGGCAGATACGCAGTATTTT. The genes are TRBV2 and TRBJ2-3; TRBD2 aligns across 10 bases. Germline CDR1 reads SNHLY; CDR2 reads FYNNEI. The CDR3 has 13 amino acids. Trimming removed 5 bases from V and 4 bases from J; junction bases left unmatched: 0.

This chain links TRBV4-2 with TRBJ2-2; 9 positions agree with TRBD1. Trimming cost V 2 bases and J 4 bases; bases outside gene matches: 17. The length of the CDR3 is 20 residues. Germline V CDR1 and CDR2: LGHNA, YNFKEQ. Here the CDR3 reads CASSQPPGQGGFLSTGELFF. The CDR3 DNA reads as TGTGCCAGCAGCCAACCGCCGGGACAGGGAGGTTTTTTAAGCACCGGGGAGCTGTTTTTT.

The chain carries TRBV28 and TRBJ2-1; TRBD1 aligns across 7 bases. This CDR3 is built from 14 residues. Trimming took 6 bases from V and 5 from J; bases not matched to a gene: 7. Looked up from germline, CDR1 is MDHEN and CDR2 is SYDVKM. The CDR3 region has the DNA TGTGCCAGCAGCTTCCGGGACAGAAACAATGAGCAGTTCTTC. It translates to CASSFRDRNNEQFF.